The TCR beta chain described here comes from a study of T-cell memory formation after mild COVID-19. The ends were cut back, 4 bases at V and 6 bases at J, with 20 bases in the middle. Germline loops: CDR1 SGHRS, CDR2 YFSETQ. The CDR3 has 15 amino acids. TCRdb re-derived calls from the 5' RACE reads in MiXCR, one entry per CDR3 protein. Counted here are a few hundred thousand distinct CDR3 sequences, around 25% occurring once; the ten biggest clones make up approximately 12%. The sequence was obtained from an adult woman who had mild COVID-19 (a few samples of this study predate the infection). Cell type and time point are not known. The chain couples TRBV5-1 to TRBJ2-7; D is perhaps TRBD1 (6 bases). The sequenced sample was PBMCs or a T cell subset sorted from them (not recorded which). The CDR3 DNA follows: TGCGCCAGCAGCCGGGTAGGGGGTGACCAGGGCGAGCAGTACTTC. It translates to CASSRVGGDQGEQYF. The entire variable domain, with the rest obtained from reference TRBV5-1 and TRBJ2-7, is as follows: KAGVTQTPRYLIKTRGQQVTLSCSPISGHRSVSWYQQTPGQGLQFLFEYFSETQRNKGNFPGRFSGRQFSNSRSEMNVSTLELGDSALYLCASSRVGGDQGEQYFGPGTRLTVT.